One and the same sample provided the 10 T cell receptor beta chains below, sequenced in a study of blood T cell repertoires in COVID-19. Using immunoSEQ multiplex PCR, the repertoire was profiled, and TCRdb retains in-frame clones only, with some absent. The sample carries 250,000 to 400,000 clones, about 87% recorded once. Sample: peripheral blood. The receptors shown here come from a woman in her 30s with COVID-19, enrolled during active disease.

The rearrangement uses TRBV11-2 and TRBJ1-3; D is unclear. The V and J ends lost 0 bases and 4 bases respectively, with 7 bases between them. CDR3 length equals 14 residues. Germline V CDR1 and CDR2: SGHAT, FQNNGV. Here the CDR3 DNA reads TGTGCCAGCAGCTTAGACCCCTACGGAAACACCATATATTTT. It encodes CASSLDPYGNTIYF.

CDR3 sequence: CASSPLGQNIPETQYF. The CDR3 DNA is TGTGCCAGCTCACCTTTGGGACAGAATATTCCGGAGACCCAGTACTTC. J is TRBJ2-5 and V is TRBV18; 7 bases fit TRBD1. Germline V CDR1 and CDR2: KGHSH, LQKENI. The junction had 12 bases not matched to a gene; V was cut back by 3 bases and J by 5 bases. The CDR3 totals 16 residues.

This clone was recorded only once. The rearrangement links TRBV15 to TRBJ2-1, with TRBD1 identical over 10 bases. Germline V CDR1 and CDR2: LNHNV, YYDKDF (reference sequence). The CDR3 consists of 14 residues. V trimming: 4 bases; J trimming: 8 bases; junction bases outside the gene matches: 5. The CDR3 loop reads CATSTDRGLYEQFF. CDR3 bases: TGTGCCACCAGCACGGACAGGGGGTTGTATGAGCAGTTCTTC. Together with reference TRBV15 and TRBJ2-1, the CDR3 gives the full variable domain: DAMVIQNPRYQVTQFGKPVTLSCSQTLNHNVMYWYQQKSSQAPKLLFHYYDKDFNNEADTPDNFQSRRPNTSFCFLDIRSPGLGDTAMYLCATSTDRGLYEQFFGPGTRLTVL.

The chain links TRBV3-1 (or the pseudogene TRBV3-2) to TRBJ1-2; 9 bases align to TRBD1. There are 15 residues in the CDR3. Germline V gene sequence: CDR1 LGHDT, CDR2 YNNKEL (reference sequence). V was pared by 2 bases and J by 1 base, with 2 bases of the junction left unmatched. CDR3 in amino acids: CASSQRTGVNYGYTF. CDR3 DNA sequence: TGTGCCAGCAGCCAACGGACAGGGGTTAACTATGGCTACACCTTC.

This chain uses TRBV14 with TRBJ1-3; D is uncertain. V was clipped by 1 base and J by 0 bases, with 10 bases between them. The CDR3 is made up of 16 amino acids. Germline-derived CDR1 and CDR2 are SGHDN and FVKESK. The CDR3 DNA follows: TGTGCCAGCAGCCAAGGAATGCGAATCTCTGGAAACACCATATATTTT. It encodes CASSQGMRISGNTIYF.

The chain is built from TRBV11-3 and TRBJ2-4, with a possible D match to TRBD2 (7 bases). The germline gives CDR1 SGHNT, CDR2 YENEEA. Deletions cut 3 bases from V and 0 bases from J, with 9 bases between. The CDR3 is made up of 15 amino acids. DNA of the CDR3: TGTGCCAGCAGCTTTGGGGGGGCAGCCAAAAACATTCAGTACTTC. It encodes CASSFGGAAKNIQYF.

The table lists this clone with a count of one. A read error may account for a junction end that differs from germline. This CDR3 is CSASKTDETLF. The CDR3, as DNA: TGCAGTGCTAGTAAGACAGACGAGACGCTCTTC. The V and J genes are TRBV20-1 and TRBJ1-2, with a tentative D call TRBD1 (5 bases). Germline lookup yields CDR1 DFQATT and CDR2 SNEGSKA (reference sequence). CDR3 size: 11 residues.

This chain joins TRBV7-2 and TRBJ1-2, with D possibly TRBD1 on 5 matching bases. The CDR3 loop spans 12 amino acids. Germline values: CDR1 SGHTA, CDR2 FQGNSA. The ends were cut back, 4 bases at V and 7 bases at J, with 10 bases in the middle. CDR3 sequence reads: CASSSQGGGYTF. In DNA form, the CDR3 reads TGTGCCAGCAGCTCTCAGGGTGGTGGCTACACCTTC.

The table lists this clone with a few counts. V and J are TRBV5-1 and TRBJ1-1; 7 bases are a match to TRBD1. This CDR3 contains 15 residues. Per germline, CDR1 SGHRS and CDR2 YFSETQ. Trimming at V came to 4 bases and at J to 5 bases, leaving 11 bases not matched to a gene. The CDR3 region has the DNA TGCGCCAGCAGCCACCAGACAGGGAAGTCAACTGAAGCTTTCTTT. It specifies CASSHQTGKSTEAFF.

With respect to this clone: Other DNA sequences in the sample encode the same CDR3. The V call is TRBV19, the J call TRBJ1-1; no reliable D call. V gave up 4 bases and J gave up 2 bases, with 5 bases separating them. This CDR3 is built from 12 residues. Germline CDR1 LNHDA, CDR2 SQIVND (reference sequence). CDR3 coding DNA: TGTGCCAGTAGTACGGGTAACACTGAAGCTTTCTTT. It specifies CASSTGNTEAFF.